The 8 T cell receptor beta chains below come from one sample, sequenced in a study of blood T cell repertoires in COVID-19 (dated by TCRdb to the early 2020s). Library construction relied on the immunoSEQ multiplex PCR assay. The clones in this table, taken by TCRdb from immuneACCESS, are in-frame only. Not every clone is retained; where verified, under half of the shortfall comes from an unresolved V gene, and the cause of the rest is unknown. The table for this sample lists over 150,000 clones; around 90% of them were counted only once. The ten most abundant clones make up roughly 0.53% of the sample. Sequences were obtained from peripheral blood. Receptors originate from a man aged 55-75 years with COVID-19, enrolled during active disease.

The chain links TRBV6-2 or TRBV6-3 to TRBJ2-7; TRBD1 is a possible D gene (6 bases). V lost 5 bases and J lost 11, with 13 bases in between. The CDR3 runs to 11 residues. Germline V CDR1 and CDR2: MNHEY, SVGEGT. Here the CDR3 DNA reads TGTGCCAGCAGTACCCAGGGGAGCAAGTACTTC. Translation: CASSTQGSKYF.

The rearrangement joins TRBV6-5 to TRBJ1-5; the match to TRBD1 covers 7 bases. V was clipped by 6 bases and J by 0 bases; unmatched bases: 5. Germline-derived CDR1 and CDR2 are MNHEY and SVGAGI. The CDR3 loop spans 15 amino acids. This chain's CDR3 is CASRPGTDSNQPQHF. The CDR3 coding sequence is TGTGCCAGCAGGCCGGGGACAGATAGCAATCAGCCCCAGCATTTT.

This rearrangement joins TRBV11-2 to TRBJ2-1, with D possibly being TRBD2 (6 bases). The CDR3 runs 15 residues. Deletions cut 4 bases from V and 7 bases from J, with 17 bases between. The germline gives CDR1 SGHAT, CDR2 FQNNGV. CDR3 in DNA: TGTGCCAGCAGCTACCCGGGAGCCGAGGGTAATGAGCAGTTCTTC. Protein sequence: CASSYPGAEGNEQFF.

The chain links TRBV5-1 to TRBJ2-5, with a weak D call TRBD2 (5 bases). Germline V gene data show CDR1 as SGHRS and CDR2 as YFSETQ. V was cut by 7 bases and J by 5 bases, with 15 bases left in between. The CDR3 covers 13 residues. The CDR3 sequence is CASATDWTETQYF. DNA for the CDR3: TGCGCCAGCGCCACGGACTGGACTGAGACCCAGTACTTC.

This chain uses TRBV12-5 with TRBJ1-4; maybe TRBD1 (6 bases). V dropped 9 bases and J dropped 0 bases, with 11 bases sitting between them. In germline, CDR1 is LGHNT, CDR2 FRNRAP. CDR3 length: 14 residues. CDR3 sequence reads: CASRRTATNEKLFF. For the CDR3, the DNA is TGTGCTAGCCGACGGACAGCAACTAATGAAAAACTGTTTTTT.

The V and J genes are TRBV7-8 and TRBJ1-5, with 8 nucleotides matching TRBD1. The CDR3 runs to 19 residues. Per the germline V gene, CDR1 is SGHVS and CDR2 is FQNEAQ. With V trimmed by 1 base and J by 2 bases, 13 bases remained unmatched. The CDR3 bases are TGTGCCAGCAGCTTAGAACGGTCAGGGGGCTTAATTGGCAATCAGCCCCAGCATTTT. Translating gives CASSLERSGGLIGNQPQHF. Based on the CDR3 plus reference TRBV7-8 and TRBJ1-5, the full variable domain is GAGVSQSPRYKVAKRGQDVALRCDPISGHVSLFWYQQALGQGPEFLTYFQNEAQLDKSGLPSDRFFAERPEGSVSTLKIQRTQQEDSAVYLCASSLERSGGLIGNQPQHFGDGTRLSIL.

The CDR3 bases are TGTGCCAGCATGAGGAGCCAGCTGAACACTGAAGCTTTCTTT. Translation: CASMRSQLNTEAFF. The chain carries TRBV5-6 and TRBJ1-1; D remains ambiguous. This CDR3 region has 14 residues. Trimming took off 6 bases at V and 0 bases at J, with 12 bases between the two ends. Germline values: CDR1 SGHDT, CDR2 YYEEEE.

The chain recombines TRBV29-1 with TRBJ1-3; D is unclear. The V gene lost 4 bases and the J gene lost 1 base, with 5 bases spanning the gap. CDR1 SQVTM and CDR2 ANQGSEA come from the germline V gene. The CDR3 has 12 amino acids. CDR3 DNA: TGCAGCGTTGCAGTTTCTGGAAACACCATATATTTT. Amino acid sequence: CSVAVSGNTIYF. The full variable domain, completed using reference TRBV29-1 and TRBJ1-3, is SAVISQKPSRDICQRGTSLTIQCQVDSQVTMMFWYRQQPGQSLTLIATANQGSEATYESGFVIDKFPISRPNLTFSTLTVSNMSPEDSSIYLCSVAVSGNTIYFGEGSWLTVV.